This passage covers 17 T cell receptor beta chains from one sample sequenced in a study of blood T cell repertoires in COVID-19. Sequencing used immunoSEQ multiplex PCR; TCRdb keeps in-frame clones, though not all of them. The sample shows approximately 180,000 clones, 85% to 90% of them seen only once. Input material: peripheral blood. These receptors were obtained from a human donor in a cohort sampled during active COVID-19.

The CDR3 protein is CASSLQGRGEKLFF. The CDR3 DNA is TGCGCCAGCAGCTTACAGGGAAGAGGGGAAAAACTGTTTTTT. The rearrangement links TRBV5-1 to TRBJ1-4; maybe TRBD1 (6 bases). CDR3 length equals 14 residues. V was trimmed by 2 bases and J by 8 bases, leaving 13 bases between them. Germline values: CDR1 SGHRS, CDR2 YFSETQ.

V is TRBV5-4 and J is TRBJ2-3; 8 nucleotides line up with TRBD2. The germline V gene encodes CDR1 SGHNT and CDR2 YYREEE (reference sequence). V was clipped by 0 bases and J by 4 bases; unmatched bases: 7. CDR3 size: 16 residues. DNA of the CDR3: TGTGCCAGCAGCTTGGCCGGGGGGGGCCGGGCAGATACGCAGTATTTT. Protein product: CASSLAGGGRADTQYF. The whole variable domain, filled in from reference TRBV5-4 and TRBJ2-3, reads ETGVTQSPTHLIKTRGQQVTLRCSSQSGHNTVSWYQQALGQGPQFIFQYYREEENGRGNFPPRFSGLQFPNYSSELNVNALELDDSALYLCASSLAGGGRADTQYFGPGTRLTVL.

This clone occurred once. The chain is built from TRBV7-2 and TRBJ2-3, with 8 bases lining up with TRBD2. The V and J ends lost 8 bases and 5 bases, in that order; junction bases with no gene match: 12. Germline V gives CDR1 SGHTA, CDR2 FQGNSA. This CDR3 region has 15 residues. The CDR3 sequence: CASRGGLAAGDTQYF. The CDR3 coding sequence is TGTGCCAGCCGTGGTGGACTAGCTGCAGGAGATACGCAGTATTTT. The variable domain in full, completed from reference TRBV7-2 and TRBJ2-3, reads GAGVSQSPSNKVTEKGKDVELRCDPISGHTALYWYRQSLGQGLEFLIYFQGNSAPDKSGLPSDRFSAERTGGSVSTLTIQRTQQEDSAVYLCASRGGLAAGDTQYFGPGTRLTVL.

This clone came up once. V is TRBV2 and J is TRBJ2-3; 10 nucleotides match TRBD1. Germline-derived CDR1 and CDR2 are SNHLY and FYNNEI. The CDR3 spans 13 residues. Unmatched junction bases numbered 3, after V lost 6 bases and J lost 6 bases. CDR3 nucleotides: TGTGCCAGCAGAGGGACAGGGGCCGATACGCAGTATTTT. As protein: CASRGTGADTQYF.

The genes are TRBV19 and TRBJ1-6, with D possibly matching TRBD1 (5 bases). Trimming took off 5 bases at V and 7 bases at J, with 24 bases between the two ends. Germline V gene data show CDR1 as LNHDA and CDR2 as SQIVND (reference sequence). This CDR3 is built from 18 residues. CDR3 sequence reads: CASSPRTGLKVANSPLHF. CDR3 sequence (DNA): TGTGCCAGTAGTCCAAGAACAGGCCTGAAGGTGGCGAATTCACCCCTCCACTTT.

The rearrangement uses TRBV10-3 and TRBJ2-1, with TRBD2 identical over 8 bases. The V gene end was trimmed by 3 bases and the J gene end by 1 base; junction bases not matched to a gene: 5. CDR3 length: 16 amino acids. Germline CDR1 reads ENHRY; CDR2 reads SYGVKD. The CDR3: CAISDLAGKSYNEQFF. Written as DNA, the CDR3 is TGTGCCATCAGTGATTTAGCGGGAAAGTCCTACAATGAGCAGTTCTTC.

The chain links TRBV11-2 to TRBJ1-2; a weak D match, TRBD1 (6 bases). Germline V lookup: CDR1 SGHAT, CDR2 FQNNGV. V was trimmed by 3 bases and J by 6 bases, leaving 14 bases between them. The CDR3 has 14 amino acids. The CDR3 loop reads CASSLGGAVDGYTF. Written as DNA, the CDR3 is TGTGCCAGCAGCTTGGGGGGGGCGGTCGATGGCTACACCTTC.

V is TRBV24-1 and J is TRBJ1-2, with D unresolved. Trimming left V 2 bases short and J 2 bases short, with 8 bases between. Germline V CDR1 and CDR2: KGHDR, SFDVKD. The length of the CDR3 is 14 residues. Written as DNA, the CDR3 is TGTGCCACCAGTGATTCTCGAGCAAACTATGGCTACACCTTC. Amino acids: CATSDSRANYGYTF.

This chain uses TRBV3-1 (or the pseudogene TRBV3-2) with TRBJ2-3; 8 bases are a match to TRBD2. The ends lost 5 bases at V and 5 bases at J; junction bases unmatched: 6. CDR3 size: 14 residues. From germline, CDR1 is LGHDT and CDR2 YNNKEL (reference sequence). The CDR3 bases are TGTGCCAGCAGCTTGAGCGGGGGCAGAGATACGCAGTATTTT. Its translation is CASSLSGGRDTQYF.

This clone was counted a single time. The rearrangement uses TRBV20-1 and TRBJ2-7; D is unclear. Trimming pared 4 bases from V and 7 bases from J, leaving 11 bases between. Germline CDR1 DFQATT, CDR2 SNEGSKA (reference sequence). This CDR3 comprises 11 residues. The CDR3 nucleotides read TGCAGTGCTACCTCCGACTGGGAGCAGTACTTC. Translated, it gives CSATSDWEQYF.

V is TRBV19 and J is TRBJ1-5; TRBD1 might be the D (6 bases). The CDR3 consists of 14 residues. V gave up 1 base and J gave up 3 bases, with 7 bases separating them. CDR1 and CDR2 (germline): LNHDA, SQIVND (reference sequence). The DNA of the CDR3 is TGTGCCAGTAGTATAGCAGGGGTCAATCAGCCCCAGCATTTT. Amino acid sequence: CASSIAGVNQPQHF.

This sequence joins TRBV6-5 and TRBJ2-1; a weak D match, TRBD2 (6 bases). The CDR3 is 11 residues long. The germline V gene encodes CDR1 MNHEY and CDR2 SVGAGI. V was shortened by 5 bases and J by 10 bases, with 9 bases between the two germline ends. The CDR3 DNA sequence: TGTGCCAGCAGTCCGGGACTGGAGCAGTTCTTC. Amino acid sequence: CASSPGLEQFF.

The chain couples TRBV18 to TRBJ2-2, with 8 nucleotides matching TRBD2. Per the germline V gene, CDR1 is KGHSH and CDR2 is LQKENI. After removal of 3 bases from V and 5 bases from J, the junction contained 8 bases not matched to a gene. The CDR3 contains 16 residues. CDR3 DNA: TGTGCCAGCTCACCCCCCTCGGGGGGGGCGACCGGGGAGCTGTTTTTT. Amino acid sequence: CASSPPSGGATGELFF.

The gene calls are TRBV12-3 or TRBV12-4 and TRBJ2-7, with D maybe TRBD1 (6 bases). The V end was cut by 7 bases, the J end by 4 bases, with 11 bases between. This CDR3 has 12 amino acids. The CDR3 here is CASTSRGYEQYF. The CDR3 DNA follows: TGTGCCAGCACATCGAGGGGGTACGAGCAGTACTTC.

This sequence joins TRBV5-5 and TRBJ2-7; 9 bases map to TRBD2. The CDR3 extends over 16 amino acids. Per germline, CDR1 SGHKS and CDR2 YYEKEE (reference sequence). Unmatched junction bases numbered 4, after V lost 0 bases and J lost 0 bases. For the CDR3, the DNA is TGTGCCAGCAGCTTGGGCGGGGGGGGCGCCTCCTACGAGCAGTACTTC. Its protein is CASSLGGGGASYEQYF.

The rearrangement links TRBV9 to TRBJ2-7, with 7 bases aligning to TRBD2. CDR1 and CDR2 (germline): SGDLS, YYNGEE. The CDR3 runs 16 residues. Unmatched junction bases numbered 8, after V lost 0 bases and J lost 2 bases. The chain's CDR3 is CASSVGIGTTTYEQYF. The CDR3 DNA reads as TGTGCCAGCAGCGTAGGGATTGGGACTACCACCTACGAGCAGTACTTC.

The rearrangement links TRBV18 to TRBJ2-3; 8 nucleotides match TRBD1. The trim removed 2 bases at V and 3 bases at J, leaving 4 bases unmatched. This CDR3 spans 15 amino acids. Looked up from germline, CDR1 is KGHSH and CDR2 is LQKENI. CDR3 DNA: TGTGCCAGCTCACCATCGGACAGGGCGACAGATACGCAGTATTTT. Protein sequence: CASSPSDRATDTQYF.